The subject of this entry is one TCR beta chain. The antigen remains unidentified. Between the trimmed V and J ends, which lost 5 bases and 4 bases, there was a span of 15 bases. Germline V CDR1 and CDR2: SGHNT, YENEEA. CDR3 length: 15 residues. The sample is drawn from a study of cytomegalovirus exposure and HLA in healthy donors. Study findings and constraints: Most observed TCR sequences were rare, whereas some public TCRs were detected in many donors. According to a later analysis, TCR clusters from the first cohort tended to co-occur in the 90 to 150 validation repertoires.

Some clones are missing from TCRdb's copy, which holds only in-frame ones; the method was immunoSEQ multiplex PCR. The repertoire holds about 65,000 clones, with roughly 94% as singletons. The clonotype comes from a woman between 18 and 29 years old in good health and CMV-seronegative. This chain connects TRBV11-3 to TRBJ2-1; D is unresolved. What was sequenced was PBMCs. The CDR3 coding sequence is TGTGCCAGCAGCCAGACCTACAGAGCATACAATGAGCAGTTCTTC. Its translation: CASSQTYRAYNEQFF.